These 14 T cell receptor beta chains came from one sample sequenced in a study of blood T cells in healthy people across ages. With a J-beta primer mix and a sample-barcoded 5' primer, a second PCR ran about 6 to 11 cycles. TCRdb analysed the 5' RACE reads with MiXCR anew, one entry per CDR3 protein. The sample lists 600,000 to 900,000 distinct CDR3 sequences, around a quarter occurring once. The same sample was also studied in work on T cells of mothers and their children.

Sequencing was performed on blood. The receptors here all came from a boy younger than 18 in good health.

The rearrangement uses TRBV4-1 and TRBJ2-5; D is uncertain. This CDR3 comprises 14 residues. Trimming removed 0 bases at V and 3 bases at J, with 8 bases between. Germline assignment: CDR1 MGHRA and CDR2 YSYEKL. The DNA for the CDR3 is TGCGCCAGCAGCCAAGATTTCACCGAAGAGACCCAGTACTTC. Its protein is CASSQDFTEETQYF.

This clonotype showed up just a few times. The V gene is TRBV20-1, the J gene TRBJ2-5, with D perhaps being TRBD1 or TRBD2 (5 bases each). This CDR3 spans 14 amino acids. Germline V CDR1 and CDR2: DFQATT, SNEGSKA (reference sequence). V lost 5 bases to trimming and J lost 2 bases, with 15 bases between them. In DNA, the CDR3 is TGCAGTGCTTCTCTGGGACGGGCGCAAGAGACCCAGTACTTC. This translates into CSASLGRAQETQYF.

The chain carries TRBV5-1 and TRBJ2-5, with D perhaps TRBD2 (6 bases). Germline CDR1 is SGHRS and CDR2 is YFSETQ. The CDR3 is 14 residues long. V lost 4 bases to trimming and J lost 5 bases, with 15 bases between them. CDR3 loop: CASSGGDFGETQYF. The CDR3 nucleotides are TGCGCCAGCAGCGGAGGGGATTTTGGGGAGACCCAGTACTTC. Complete variable domain (other parts from reference TRBV5-1 and TRBJ2-5): KAGVTQTPRYLIKTRGQQVTLSCSPISGHRSVSWYQQTPGQGLQFLFEYFSETQRNKGNFPGRFSGRQFSNSRSEMNVSTLELGDSALYLCASSGGDFGETQYFGPGTRLLVL.

This rearrangement joins TRBV6-5 to TRBJ1-4; the D gene is possibly TRBD1 (5 bases). The germline gives CDR1 MNHEY, CDR2 SVGAGI. V was pared by 5 bases and J by 6 bases, with 16 bases between. CDR3 length: 15 residues. The CDR3 protein is CASSPQGRRDEKLFF. DNA for the CDR3: TGTGCCAGCAGTCCCCAGGGACGAAGAGATGAAAAACTGTTTTTT.

This clonotype was seen a few times. V and J are TRBV7-3 and TRBJ2-2; 11 bases are a match to TRBD2. The CDR3 has 16 amino acids. Germline CDR1 reads SGHTA; CDR2 reads FQGTGA. Unmatched junction bases numbered 8, after V lost 5 bases and J lost 6 bases. Here the CDR3 DNA reads TGTGCCAGCAGCCTTCTTAGCGGGGGGGCCCCCGGGGAGCTGTTTTTT. Translated, it gives CASSLLSGGAPGELFF.

The chain combines TRBV2 with TRBJ2-5; 11 bases align to TRBD2. Germline CDR1 reads SNHLY; CDR2 reads FYNNEI. This CDR3 is 16 amino acids long. V dropped 2 bases and J dropped 4; count of bases not matched to a gene: 6. As DNA, the CDR3 is TGTGCCAGCAGTGAATGGGGTAGCGGGGGGGTAGAGACCCAGTACTTC. It is translated as CASSEWGSGGVETQYF.

The table lists this clonotype with a few counts. The chain links TRBV9 to TRBJ1-2, with no clear D. The CDR3 length is 15 residues. Germline-derived CDR1 and CDR2 are SGDLS and YYNGEE. V was pared by 3 bases and J by 5 bases, with 17 bases between. CDR3 sequence reads: CASSAWSLGGYGYTF. Here the CDR3 DNA reads TGTGCCAGCAGCGCGTGGTCCCTCGGAGGGTATGGCTACACCTTC.

The rearrangement links TRBV7-2 to TRBJ2-1, with D perhaps matching TRBD1 (5 bases). There are 14 residues in the CDR3. Germline V gene sequence: CDR1 SGHTA, CDR2 FQGNSA. Trimming cost V 5 bases and J 5 bases, with 13 bases left between them. CDR3 protein: CASSQQGSHNEQFF. DNA for the CDR3: TGTGCCAGCAGCCAGCAGGGCTCGCACAATGAGCAGTTCTTC. The whole variable domain, remainder taken from reference TRBV7-2 and TRBJ2-1, is GAGVSQSPSNKVTEKGKDVELRCDPISGHTALYWYRQSLGQGLEFLIYFQGNSAPDKSGLPSDRFSAERTGGSVSTLTIQRTQQEDSAVYLCASSQQGSHNEQFFGPGTRLTVL.

The rearrangement uses TRBV6-1 and TRBJ1-2; 9 nucleotides align to TRBD1. Losses at the gene ends were 5 bases for V and 7 bases for J; bases not matched to a gene: 11. The V gene's germline CDR1 is MNHNS and CDR2 SASEGT. The CDR3 is made up of 15 amino acids. CDR3 coding DNA: TGTGCCAGCAGTTCGCCGGGACAGGGACTTCTTGGCTACACCTTC. As protein: CASSSPGQGLLGYTF.

V and J are TRBV7-2 and TRBJ2-5; TRBD2 is a possible D gene (6 bases). The V end was cut by 5 bases, the J end by 5 bases, with 12 bases between. The germline CDR1 and CDR2 sequences are SGHTA and FQGNSA. The CDR3 is 13 amino acids. The CDR3 loop is CASSPDYPETQYF. The DNA of the CDR3 is TGTGCCAGCAGCCCGGACTACCCGGAGACCCAGTACTTC.

The V call is TRBV7-3, the J call TRBJ2-7; the D gene could be TRBD1 or TRBD2 (6 bases each). The tail of the sequence fits TRBJ2-5 better, so the J call may be wrong. The CDR3 covers 16 residues. Germline V gene lookup returns CDR1 SGHTA and CDR2 FQGTGA. The CDR3 here is CASSLEGIGGGETQYF. CDR3 nucleotide sequence: TGTGCCAGCAGCTTAGAGGGAATCGGGGGCGGAGAGACCCAGTACTTC.

The chain has TRBV6-6 and TRBJ2-5; maybe TRBD1 (6 bases). From germline, CDR1 is MNHNY and CDR2 SVGAGI (reference sequence). The CDR3 covers 14 residues. V lost 5 bases, J lost 9 bases, and 19 bases lay in between. In nucleotides, the CDR3 is TGTGCCAGCAGTCCCTCGGGACCCCCAGGGGCCCAGTACTTC. As protein: CASSPSGPPGAQYF.

This clonotype was counted between two and nine times. This chain connects TRBV4-1 to TRBJ2-2; 11 bases are shared with TRBD2. The CDR3 covers 17 residues. The V and J ends lost 5 bases and 1 base, in that order; junction bases with no gene match: 6. Looked up from germline, CDR1 is MGHRA and CDR2 is YSYEKL. The CDR3 coding sequence is TGCGCCAGCAGCACCGGCGGGACTAGCGGGAACACCGGGGAGCTGTTTTTT. The encoded protein is CASSTGGTSGNTGELFF.

This clonotype appeared a few times. This sequence joins TRBV27 and TRBJ2-3; D is unclear. The V end lost 7 bases, the J end lost 3 bases, and 11 bases lay between the germline ends. Germline lookup yields CDR1 MNHEY and CDR2 SMNVEV (reference sequence). This CDR3 comprises 13 residues. CDR3 DNA: TGTGCCAGCACTAATCATGTTACAGATACGCAGTATTTT. This codes for CASTNHVTDTQYF.